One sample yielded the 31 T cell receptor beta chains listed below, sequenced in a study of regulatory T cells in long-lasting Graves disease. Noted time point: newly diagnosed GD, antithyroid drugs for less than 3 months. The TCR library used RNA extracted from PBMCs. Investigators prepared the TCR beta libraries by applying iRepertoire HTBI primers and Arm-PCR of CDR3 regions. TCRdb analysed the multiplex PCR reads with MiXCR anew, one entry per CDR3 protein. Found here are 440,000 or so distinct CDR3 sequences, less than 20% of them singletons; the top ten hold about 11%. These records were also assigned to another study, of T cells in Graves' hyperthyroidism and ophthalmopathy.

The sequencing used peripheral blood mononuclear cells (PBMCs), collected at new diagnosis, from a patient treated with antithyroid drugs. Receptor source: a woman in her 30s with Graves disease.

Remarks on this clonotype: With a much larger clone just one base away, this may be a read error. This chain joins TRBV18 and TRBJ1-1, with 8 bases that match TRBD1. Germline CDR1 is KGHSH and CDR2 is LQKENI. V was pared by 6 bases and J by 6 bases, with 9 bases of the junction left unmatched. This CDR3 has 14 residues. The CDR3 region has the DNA TGTGCCAGCTCCCCAGGGGGCTATGGGCCTGAAGCTTTCTTT. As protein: CASSPGGYGPEAFF.

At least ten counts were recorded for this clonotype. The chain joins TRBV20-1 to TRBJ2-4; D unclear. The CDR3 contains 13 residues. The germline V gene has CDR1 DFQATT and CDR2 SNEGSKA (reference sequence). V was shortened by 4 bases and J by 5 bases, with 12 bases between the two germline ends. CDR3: CSAINYGENIQYF. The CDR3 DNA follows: TGCAGTGCTATAAACTATGGCGAAAACATTCAGTACTTC.

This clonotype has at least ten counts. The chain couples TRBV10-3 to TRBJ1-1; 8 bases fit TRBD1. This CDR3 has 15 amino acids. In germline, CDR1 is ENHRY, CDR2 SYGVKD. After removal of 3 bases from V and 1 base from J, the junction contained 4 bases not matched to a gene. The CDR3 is CAISELGQENTEAFF. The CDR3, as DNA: TGTGCCATCAGTGAATTGGGACAGGAGAACACTGAAGCTTTCTTT.

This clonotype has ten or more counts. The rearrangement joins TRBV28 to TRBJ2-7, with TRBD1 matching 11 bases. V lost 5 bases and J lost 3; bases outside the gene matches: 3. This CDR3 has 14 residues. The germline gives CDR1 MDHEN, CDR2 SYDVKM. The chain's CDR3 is CASSTGQGGYEQYF. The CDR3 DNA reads TGTGCCAGCAGTACGGGACAGGGGGGCTACGAGCAGTACTTC.

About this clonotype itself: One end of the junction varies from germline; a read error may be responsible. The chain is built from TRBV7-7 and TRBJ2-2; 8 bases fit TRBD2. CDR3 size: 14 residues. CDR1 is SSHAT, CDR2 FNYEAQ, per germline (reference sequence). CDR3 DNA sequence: TGTGCTAGCAGCGGGACTAGTGGCACCGGGGAGCTGTTTTTT. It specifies CASSGTSGTGELFF.

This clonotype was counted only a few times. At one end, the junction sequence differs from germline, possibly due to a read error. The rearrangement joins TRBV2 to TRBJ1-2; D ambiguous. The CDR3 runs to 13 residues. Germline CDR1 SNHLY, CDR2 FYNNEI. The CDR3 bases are TGTGCCAGCTTTAAATGGCAGGACTATGGCTACGCCTTC. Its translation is CASFKWQDYGYAF.

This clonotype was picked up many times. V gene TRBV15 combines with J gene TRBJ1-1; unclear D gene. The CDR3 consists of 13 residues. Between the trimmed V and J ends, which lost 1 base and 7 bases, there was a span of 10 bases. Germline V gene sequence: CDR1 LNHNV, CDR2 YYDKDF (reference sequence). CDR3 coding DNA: TGTGCCACCAGCAGAGGCTTTTCTAATGAAGCTTTCTTT. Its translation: CATSRGFSNEAFF.

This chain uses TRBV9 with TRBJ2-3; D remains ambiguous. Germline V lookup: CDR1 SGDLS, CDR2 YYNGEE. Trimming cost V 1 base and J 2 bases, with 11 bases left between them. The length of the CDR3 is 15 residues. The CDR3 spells CASSVRDPPTDTQYF. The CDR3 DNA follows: TGTGCCAGCAGCGTAAGGGATCCCCCCACAGATACGCAGTATTTT.

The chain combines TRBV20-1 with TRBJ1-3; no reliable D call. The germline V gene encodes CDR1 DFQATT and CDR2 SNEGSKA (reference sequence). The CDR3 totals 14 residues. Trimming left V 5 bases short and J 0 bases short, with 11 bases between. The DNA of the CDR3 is TGCAGTGCTCGAGCCGCGAACTCTGGAAACACCATATATTTT. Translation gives CSARAANSGNTIYF.

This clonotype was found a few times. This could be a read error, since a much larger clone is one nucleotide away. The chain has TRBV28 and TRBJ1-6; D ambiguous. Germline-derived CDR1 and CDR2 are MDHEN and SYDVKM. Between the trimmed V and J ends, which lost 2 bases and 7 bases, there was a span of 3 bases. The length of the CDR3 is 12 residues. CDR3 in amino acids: CASSLLNSPLHF. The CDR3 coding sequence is TGTGCCAGCAGTTTACTGAATTCACCCCTCCACTTT. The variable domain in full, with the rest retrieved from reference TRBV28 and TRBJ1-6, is DVKVTQSSRYLVKRTGEKVFLECVQDMDHENMFWYRQDPGLGLRLIYFSYDVKMKEKGDIPEGYSVSREKKERFSLILESASTNQTSMYLCASSLLNSPLHFGNGTRLTVT.

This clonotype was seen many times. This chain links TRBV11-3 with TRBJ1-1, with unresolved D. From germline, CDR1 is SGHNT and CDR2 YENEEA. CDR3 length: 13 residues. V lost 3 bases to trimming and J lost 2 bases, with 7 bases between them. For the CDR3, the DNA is TGTGCCAGCAGCTTGCACTCAAACACTGAAGCTTTCTTT. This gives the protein CASSLHSNTEAFF.

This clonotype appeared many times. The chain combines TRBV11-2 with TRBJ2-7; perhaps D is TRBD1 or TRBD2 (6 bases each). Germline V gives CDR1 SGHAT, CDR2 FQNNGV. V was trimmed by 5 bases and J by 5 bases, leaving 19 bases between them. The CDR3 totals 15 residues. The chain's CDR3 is CASSIGGTLSHEQYF. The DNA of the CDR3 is TGTGCCAGCAGCATCGGCGGGACATTATCCCACGAGCAGTACTTC. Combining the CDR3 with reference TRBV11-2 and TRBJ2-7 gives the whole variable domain EAGVAQSPRYKIIEKRQSVAFWCNPISGHATLYWYQQILGQGPKLLIQFQNNGVVDDSQLPKDRFSAERLKGVDSTLKIQPAKLEDSAVYLCASSIGGTLSHEQYFGPGTRLTVT.

The CDR3 sequence: CSVSPGTSTGELFF. CDR3 sequence (DNA): TGCAGCGTTTCCCCGGGGACCTCCACCGGGGAGCTGTTTTTT. The chain has TRBV29-1 and TRBJ2-2; D tentatively reads TRBD1 or TRBD2 (5 bases each). CDR3 length: 14 residues. CDR1 and CDR2 from the germline V gene are SQVTM and ANQGSEA. Between the trimmed V and J ends, which lost 5 bases and 4 bases, there was a span of 14 bases.

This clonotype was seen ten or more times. The CDR3 DNA is TGCAGTGCTAGGACGAGGGGAAACACTGAAGCTTTCTTT. Its translation is CSARTRGNTEAFF. The chain recombines TRBV20-1 with TRBJ1-1; weak D call: TRBD1 (5 bases). CDR1 and CDR2 (germline): DFQATT, SNEGSKA (reference sequence). V was clipped by 3 bases and J by 2 bases, with 10 bases between them. The CDR3 consists of 13 residues.

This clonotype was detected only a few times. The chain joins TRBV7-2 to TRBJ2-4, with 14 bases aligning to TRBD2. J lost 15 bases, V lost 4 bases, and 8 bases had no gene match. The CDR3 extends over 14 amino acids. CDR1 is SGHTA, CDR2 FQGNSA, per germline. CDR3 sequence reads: CASSSGTSGSVLYF. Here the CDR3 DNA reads TGTGCCAGCAGCTCTGGGACTAGCGGGAGTGTCTTGTACTTC. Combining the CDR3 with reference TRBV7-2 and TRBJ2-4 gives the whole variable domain GAGVSQSPSNKVTEKGKDVELRCDPISGHTALYWYRQSLGQGLEFLIYFQGNSAPDKSGLPSDRFSAERTGGSVSTLTIQRTQQEDSAVYLCASSSGTSGSVLYFGAGTRLSVL.

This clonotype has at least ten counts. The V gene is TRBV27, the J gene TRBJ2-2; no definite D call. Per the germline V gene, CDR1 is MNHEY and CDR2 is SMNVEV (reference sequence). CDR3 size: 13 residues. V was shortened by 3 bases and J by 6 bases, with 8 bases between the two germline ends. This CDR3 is CASSFIDPGELFF. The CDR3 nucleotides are TGTGCCAGCAGTTTTATCGACCCCGGGGAGCTGTTTTTT.

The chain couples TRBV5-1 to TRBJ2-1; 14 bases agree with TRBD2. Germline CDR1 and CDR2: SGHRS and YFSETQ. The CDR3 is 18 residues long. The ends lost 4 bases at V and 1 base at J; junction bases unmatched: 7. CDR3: CASSPGTSGGYSYNEQFF. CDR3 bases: TGCGCCAGCAGCCCTGGGACTAGCGGGGGTTATTCCTACAATGAGCAGTTCTTC.

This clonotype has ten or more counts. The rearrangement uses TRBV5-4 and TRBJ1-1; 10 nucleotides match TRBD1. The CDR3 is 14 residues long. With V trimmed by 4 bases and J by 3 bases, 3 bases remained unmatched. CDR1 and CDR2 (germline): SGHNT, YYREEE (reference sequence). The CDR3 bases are TGTGCCAGCAGCACCGGACAGGGGGACACTGAAGCTTTCTTT. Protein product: CASSTGQGDTEAFF.

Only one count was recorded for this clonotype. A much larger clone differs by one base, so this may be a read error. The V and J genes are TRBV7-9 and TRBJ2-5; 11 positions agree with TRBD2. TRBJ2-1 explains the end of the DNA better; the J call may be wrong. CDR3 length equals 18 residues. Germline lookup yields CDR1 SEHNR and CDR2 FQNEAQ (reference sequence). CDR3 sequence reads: CASTESLRGLAEYNEQFF. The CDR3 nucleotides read TGTGCCAGCACCGAATCTTTGAGGGGACTAGCGGAATACAATGAGCAGTTCTTC.

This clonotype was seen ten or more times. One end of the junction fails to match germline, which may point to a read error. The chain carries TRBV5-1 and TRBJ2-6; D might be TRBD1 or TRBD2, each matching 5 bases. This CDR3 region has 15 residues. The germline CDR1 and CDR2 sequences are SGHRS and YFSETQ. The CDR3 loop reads CASSLAGAGANVLTF. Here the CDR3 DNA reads TGTGCCAGCAGCTTAGCCGGGGCCGGGGCCAACGTCCTGACTTTC. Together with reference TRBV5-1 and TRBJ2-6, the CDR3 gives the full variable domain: KAGVTQTPRYLIKTRGQQVTLSCSPISGHRSVSWYQQTPGQGLQFLFEYFSETQRNKGNFPGRFSGRQFSNSRSEMNVSTLELGDSALYLCASSLAGAGANVLTFGAGSRLTVL.

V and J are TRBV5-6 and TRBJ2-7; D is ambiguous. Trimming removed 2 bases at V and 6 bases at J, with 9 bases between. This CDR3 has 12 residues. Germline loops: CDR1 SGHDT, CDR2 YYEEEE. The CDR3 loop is CASSFDEREQYF. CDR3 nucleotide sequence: TGTGCCAGCAGCTTTGATGAACGCGAGCAGTACTTC.

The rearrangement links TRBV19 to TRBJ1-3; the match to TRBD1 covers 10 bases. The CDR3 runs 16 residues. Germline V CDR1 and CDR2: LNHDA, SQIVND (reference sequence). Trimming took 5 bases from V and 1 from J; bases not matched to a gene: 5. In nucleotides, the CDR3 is TGTGCCAGTAGTCCGCGGACAGGGGGATCTGGAAACACCATATATTTT. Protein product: CASSPRTGGSGNTIYF.

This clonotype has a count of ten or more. CDR3 nucleotides: TGTGCCTGGAGTGGGGCAGCAACCGGGGAGCTGTTTTTT. Translation: CAWSGAATGELFF. The V call is TRBV30, the J call TRBJ2-2; D uncertain. Germline V CDR1 and CDR2: GTSNPN, SVGIG (reference sequence). This CDR3 is 13 amino acids long. V lost 1 base, J lost 5 bases, and 8 bases lay in between.

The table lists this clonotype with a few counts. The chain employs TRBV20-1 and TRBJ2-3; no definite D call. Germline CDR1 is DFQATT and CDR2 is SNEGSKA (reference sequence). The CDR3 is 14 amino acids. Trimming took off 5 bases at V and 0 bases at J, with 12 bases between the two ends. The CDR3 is CSAPPGGSTDTQYF. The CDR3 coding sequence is TGCAGTGCTCCCCCTGGCGGAAGCACAGATACGCAGTATTTT.

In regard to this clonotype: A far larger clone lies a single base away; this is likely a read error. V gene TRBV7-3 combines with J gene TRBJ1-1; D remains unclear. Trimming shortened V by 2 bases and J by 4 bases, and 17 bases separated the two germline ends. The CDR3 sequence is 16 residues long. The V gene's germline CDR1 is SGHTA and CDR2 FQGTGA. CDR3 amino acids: CASSLGGPRMSTEAFF. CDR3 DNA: TGTGCCAGCAGCTTAGGTGGGCCGAGAATGAGCACTGAAGCTTTCTTT.

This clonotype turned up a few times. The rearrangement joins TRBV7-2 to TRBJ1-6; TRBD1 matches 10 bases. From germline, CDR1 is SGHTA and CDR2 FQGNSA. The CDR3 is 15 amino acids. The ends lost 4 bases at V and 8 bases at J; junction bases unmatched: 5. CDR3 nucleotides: TGTGCCAGCAGCTCCCGACAGGGGGCGGATTCACCCCTCCACTTT. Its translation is CASSSRQGADSPLHF. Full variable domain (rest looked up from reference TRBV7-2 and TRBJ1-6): GAGVSQSPSNKVTEKGKDVELRCDPISGHTALYWYRQSLGQGLEFLIYFQGNSAPDKSGLPSDRFSAERTGGSVSTLTIQRTQQEDSAVYLCASSSRQGADSPLHFGNGTRLTVT.

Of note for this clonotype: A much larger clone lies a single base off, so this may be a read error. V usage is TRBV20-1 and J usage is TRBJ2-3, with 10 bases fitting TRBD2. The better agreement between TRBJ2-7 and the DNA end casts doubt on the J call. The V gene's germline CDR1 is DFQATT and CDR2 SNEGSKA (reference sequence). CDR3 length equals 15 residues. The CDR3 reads CSAREAGGIYNEQYF. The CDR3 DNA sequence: TGCAGTGCTAGGGAAGCGGGAGGGATCTACAATGAGCAGTACTTC.

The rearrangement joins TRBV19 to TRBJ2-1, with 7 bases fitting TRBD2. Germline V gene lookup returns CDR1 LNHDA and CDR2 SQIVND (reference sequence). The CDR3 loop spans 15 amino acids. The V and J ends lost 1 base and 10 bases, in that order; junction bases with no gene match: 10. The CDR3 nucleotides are TGTGCCAGTAGTATAGTAGCGGGCCAGGGTACGGAGCAGTTCTTC. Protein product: CASSIVAGQGTEQFF.

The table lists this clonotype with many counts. CDR3 protein: CASSLRGTMNTEAFF. Here the CDR3 DNA reads TGCGCCAGCAGCTTGAGGGGGACGATGAACACTGAAGCTTTCTTT. The chain joins TRBV5-1 to TRBJ1-1; tentatively, D is TRBD1 (6 bases). The germline CDR1 and CDR2 sequences are SGHRS and YFSETQ. V lost 1 base to trimming and J lost 0 bases, with 10 bases between them. CDR3 length: 15 residues.

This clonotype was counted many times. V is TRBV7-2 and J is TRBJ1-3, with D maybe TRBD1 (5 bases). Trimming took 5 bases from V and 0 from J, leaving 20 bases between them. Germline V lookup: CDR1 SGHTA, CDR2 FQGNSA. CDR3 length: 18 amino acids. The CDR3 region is CASSPHPGQSYSGNTIYF. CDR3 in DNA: TGTGCCAGCAGCCCCCATCCCGGACAATCCTACTCTGGAAACACCATATATTTT.

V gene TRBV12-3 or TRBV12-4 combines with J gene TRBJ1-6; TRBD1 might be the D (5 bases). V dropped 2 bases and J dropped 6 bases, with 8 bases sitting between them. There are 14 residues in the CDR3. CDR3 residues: CASSLFQGNSPLHF. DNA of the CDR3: TGTGCCAGCAGTTTATTTCAGGGTAATTCACCCCTCCACTTT.